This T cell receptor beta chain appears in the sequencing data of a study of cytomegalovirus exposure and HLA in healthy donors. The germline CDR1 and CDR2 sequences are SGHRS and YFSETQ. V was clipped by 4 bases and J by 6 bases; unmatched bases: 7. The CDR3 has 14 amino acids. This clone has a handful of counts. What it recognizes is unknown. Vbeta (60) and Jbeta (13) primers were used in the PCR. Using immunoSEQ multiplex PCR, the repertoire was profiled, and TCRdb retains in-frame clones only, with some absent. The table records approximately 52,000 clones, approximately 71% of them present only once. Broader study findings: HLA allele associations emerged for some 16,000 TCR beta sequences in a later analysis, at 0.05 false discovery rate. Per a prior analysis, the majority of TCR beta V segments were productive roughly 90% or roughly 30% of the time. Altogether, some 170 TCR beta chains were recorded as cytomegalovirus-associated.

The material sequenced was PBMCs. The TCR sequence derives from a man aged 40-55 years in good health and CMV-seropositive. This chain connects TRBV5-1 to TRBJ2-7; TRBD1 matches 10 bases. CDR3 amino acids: CASSAGQGFSEQYF. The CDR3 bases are TGCGCCAGCAGCGCGGGACAGGGGTTTAGCGAGCAGTACTTC.